The clone carrying this T cell receptor beta chain was seen a few times. No antigen is known for it. The isolated RNA, all of it, was reverse transcribed, so expressed TCRB transcripts were what got sequenced. Sequencing used immunoSEQ multiplex PCR; TCRdb keeps in-frame clones, though not all of them. Among hundreds of thousands of clones, 11% to 15% were seen once, and the ten largest hold around 0.04%. The ends were cut back, 5 bases at V and 0 bases at J, with 14 bases in the middle. Germline V CDR1 and CDR2: SEHNR, FQNEAQ (reference sequence). CDR3 length: 15 amino acids. The data are from a study of beta chain features in type 1 diabetes. Whole-study findings and limits: Type 1 diabetes patients had TCRB CDR3s that were shorter (moderately but significantly so) in all four CD4+ subsets.

The sequenced sample was naive CD4+ T cells from blood. The TCR originated in a man younger than 30 with type 1 diabetes. V gene TRBV7-9 combines with J gene TRBJ2-7; TRBD1 or TRBD2 may be the D gene (6 bases each). The CDR3, as DNA: TGTGCCAGCAGCCTATCCGGAGGGGGCTCCTACGAGCAGTACTTC. Translating it yields CASSLSGGGSYEQYF.